The entry that follows covers one T cell receptor beta chain sequence. Its matching antigen is unknown. The sample originates from a study of Tregs in tolerant kidney transplant recipients. Findings and caveats of the study: Expanding Tregs on activated donor B cells appeared to best identify donor-specific TCRbeta clones.

CDR1 LNHNV and CDR2 YYDKDF come from the germline V gene (reference sequence). The CDR3 loop spans 17 amino acids. Trimming took 1 base from V and 1 from J; bases not matched to a gene: 1. Profiled with immunoSEQ multiplex PCR; TCRdb holds only in-frame clones, not every one. The sample consists of about 69,000 clones, about 89% of them appearing once. Sequencing used CD4+ T cells from blood, obtained before the transplant. This TCR came from a human donor who received a combined kidney and bone marrow transplant. The chain has TRBV15 and TRBJ2-1, with 13 positions matching TRBD2. The CDR3 DNA is TGTGCCACCAGCAGAGGACTAGCGGGAGGATCCTACAATGAGCAGTTCTTC. Its translation is CATSRGLAGGSYNEQFF.